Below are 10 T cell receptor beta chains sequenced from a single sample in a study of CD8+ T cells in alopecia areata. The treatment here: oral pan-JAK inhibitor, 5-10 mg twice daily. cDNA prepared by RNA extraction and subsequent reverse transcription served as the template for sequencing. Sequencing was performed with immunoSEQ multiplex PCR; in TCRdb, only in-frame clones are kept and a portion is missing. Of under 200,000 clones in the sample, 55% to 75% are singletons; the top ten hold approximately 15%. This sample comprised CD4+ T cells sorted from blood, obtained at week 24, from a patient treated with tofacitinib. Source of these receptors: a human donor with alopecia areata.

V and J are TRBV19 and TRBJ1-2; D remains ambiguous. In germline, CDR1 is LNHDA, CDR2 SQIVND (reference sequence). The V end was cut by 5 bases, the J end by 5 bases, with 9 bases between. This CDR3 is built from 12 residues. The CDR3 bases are TGTGCCAGTAGTCTGGAATCTTATGGCTACACCTTC. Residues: CASSLESYGYTF.

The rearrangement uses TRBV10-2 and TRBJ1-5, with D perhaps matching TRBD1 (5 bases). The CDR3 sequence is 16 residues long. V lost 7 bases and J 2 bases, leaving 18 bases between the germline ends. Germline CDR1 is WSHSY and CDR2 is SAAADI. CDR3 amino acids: CASTDLEGWGNQPQHF. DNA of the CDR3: TGCGCCAGCACGGATCTAGAGGGGTGGGGCAATCAGCCCCAGCATTTT.

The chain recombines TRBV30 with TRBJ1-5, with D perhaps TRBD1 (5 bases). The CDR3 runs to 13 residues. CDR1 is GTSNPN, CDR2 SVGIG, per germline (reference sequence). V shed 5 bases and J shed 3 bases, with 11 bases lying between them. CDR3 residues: CAWSTETNQPQHF. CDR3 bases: TGTGCCTGGTCGACAGAGACCAATCAGCCCCAGCATTTT.

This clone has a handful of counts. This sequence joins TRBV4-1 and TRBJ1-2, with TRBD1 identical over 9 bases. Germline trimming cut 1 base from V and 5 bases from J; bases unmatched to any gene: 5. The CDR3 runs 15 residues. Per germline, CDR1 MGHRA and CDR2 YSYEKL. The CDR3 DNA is TGCGCCAGCAGCCAAGGGACAGGGGTAGTTTATGGCTACACCTTC. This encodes CASSQGTGVVYGYTF.

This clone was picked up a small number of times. The CDR3 sequence: CASRPRGSGANVLTF. CDR3 sequence (DNA): TGTGCCAGCAGACCCCGTGGCTCTGGGGCCAACGTCCTGACTTTC. The chain recombines TRBV7-8 with TRBJ2-6; D uncertain. Germline V gene lookup returns CDR1 SGHVS and CDR2 FQNEAQ. The CDR3 length is 15 residues. Trimming left V 6 bases short and J 0 bases short, with 9 bases between. Supplemented by reference TRBV7-8 and TRBJ2-6, the full variable domain reads GAGVSQSPRYKVAKRGQDVALRCDPISGHVSLFWYQQALGQGPEFLTYFQNEAQLDKSGLPSDRFFAERPEGSVSTLKIQRTQQEDSAVYLCASRPRGSGANVLTFGAGSRLTVL.

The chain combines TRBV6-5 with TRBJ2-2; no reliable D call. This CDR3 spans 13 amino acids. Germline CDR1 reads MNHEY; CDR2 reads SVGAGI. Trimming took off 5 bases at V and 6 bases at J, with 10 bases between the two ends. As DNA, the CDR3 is TGTGCCAGCAGTGGACCGGCAGCCGGGGAGCTGTTTTTT. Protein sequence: CASSGPAAGELFF.

The CDR3: CASILRGLKETQYF. CDR3 DNA sequence: TGTGCCAGTATCCTCAGGGGGCTAAAAGAGACCCAGTACTTC. The V and J genes are TRBV19 and TRBJ2-5; 8 nucleotides match TRBD1. In germline, CDR1 is LNHDA, CDR2 SQIVND (reference sequence). The CDR3 is made up of 14 amino acids. V shed 7 bases and J 3 bases; nucleotides not matched to a gene: 7.

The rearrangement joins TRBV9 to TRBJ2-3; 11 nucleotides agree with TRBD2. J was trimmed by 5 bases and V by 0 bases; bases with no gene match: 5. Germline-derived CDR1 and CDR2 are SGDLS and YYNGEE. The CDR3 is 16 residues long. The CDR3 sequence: CASSVGVTSGEDTQYF. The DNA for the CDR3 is TGTGCCAGCAGCGTAGGGGTGACTAGCGGGGAAGATACGCAGTATTTT.

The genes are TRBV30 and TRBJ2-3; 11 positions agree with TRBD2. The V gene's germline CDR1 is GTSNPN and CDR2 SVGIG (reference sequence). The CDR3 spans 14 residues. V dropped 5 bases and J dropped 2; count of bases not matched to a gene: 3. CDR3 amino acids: CAWGTSGPTDTQYF. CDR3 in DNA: TGTGCCTGGGGGACTAGCGGCCCCACAGATACGCAGTATTTT. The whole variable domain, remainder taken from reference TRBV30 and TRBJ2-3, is SQTIHQWPATLVQPVGSPLSLECTVEGTSNPNLYWYRQAAGRGLQLLFYSVGIGQISSEVPQNLSASRPQDRQFILSSKKLLLSDSGFYLCAWGTSGPTDTQYFGPGTRLTVL.

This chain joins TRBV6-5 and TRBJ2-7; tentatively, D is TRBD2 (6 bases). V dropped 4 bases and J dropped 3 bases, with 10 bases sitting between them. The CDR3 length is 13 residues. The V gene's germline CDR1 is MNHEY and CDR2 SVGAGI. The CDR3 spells CASSSGGVYEQYF. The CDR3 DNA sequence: TGTGCCAGCAGTTCCGGGGGAGTCTACGAGCAGTACTTC.